The clone carrying this TCR beta chain is categorized as medium-sized. Trimming cost V 5 bases and J 10 bases, with 11 bases left between them. Germline CDR1 reads SGHTA; CDR2 reads FQGNSA. The CDR3 is 12 residues long. The TCRbeta library was prepared with unique molecular identifiers. Using its own MiXCR run on the PCR reads, TCRdb lists one record per CDR3 protein. The sample consists of around 500,000 distinct CDR3 sequences, approximately 12% of them appearing once. The sample belongs to a study of T-cell reconstitution after alpha-beta-depleted transplantation in children. J is TRBJ2-2 and V is TRBV7-2; D possibly corresponds to TRBD1 (6 bases). Sample: PBMCs from the stem cell graft donor, taken from the stem cell graft. The sequence derives from a human donor who donated a stem cell graft to a child with combined immunodeficiency. Here the CDR3 DNA reads TGTGCCAGCAGCCCGCAGGGGTTGGAGCTGTTTTTT. It yields the protein CASSPQGLELFF.